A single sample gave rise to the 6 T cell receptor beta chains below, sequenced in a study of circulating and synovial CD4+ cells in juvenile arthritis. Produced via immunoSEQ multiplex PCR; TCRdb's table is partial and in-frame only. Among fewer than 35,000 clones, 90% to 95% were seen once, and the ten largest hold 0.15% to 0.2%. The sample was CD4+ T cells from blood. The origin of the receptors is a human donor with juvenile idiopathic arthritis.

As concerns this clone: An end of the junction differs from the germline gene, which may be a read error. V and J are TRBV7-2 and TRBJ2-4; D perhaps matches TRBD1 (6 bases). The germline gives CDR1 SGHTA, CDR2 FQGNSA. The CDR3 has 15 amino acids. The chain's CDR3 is CASSVAGTPKNIQYF. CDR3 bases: TGTGCCAGCAGCGTAGCCGGGACACCTAAAAACATTCAGTACTTC.

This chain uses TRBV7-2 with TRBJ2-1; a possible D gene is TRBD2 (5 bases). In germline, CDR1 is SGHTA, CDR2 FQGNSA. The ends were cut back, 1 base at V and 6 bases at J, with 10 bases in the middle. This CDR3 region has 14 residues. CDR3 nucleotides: TGTGCCAGCAGCTTAGGAGGGCAACCCAATGAGCAGTTCTTC. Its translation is CASSLGGQPNEQFF.

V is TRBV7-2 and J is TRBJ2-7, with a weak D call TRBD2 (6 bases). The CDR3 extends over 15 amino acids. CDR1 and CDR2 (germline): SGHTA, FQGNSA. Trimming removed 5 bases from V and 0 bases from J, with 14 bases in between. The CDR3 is CASSTGTESSYEQYF. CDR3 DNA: TGTGCCAGCAGCACCGGGACTGAGAGCTCCTACGAGCAGTACTTC.

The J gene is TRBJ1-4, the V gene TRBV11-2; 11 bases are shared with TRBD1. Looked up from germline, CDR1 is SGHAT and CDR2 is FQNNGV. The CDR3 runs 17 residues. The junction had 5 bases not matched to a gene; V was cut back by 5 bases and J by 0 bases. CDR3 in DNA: TGTGCCAGCAGCGCCGGACAGGGGGCTCCAACTAATGAAAAACTGTTTTTT. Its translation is CASSAGQGAPTNEKLFF.

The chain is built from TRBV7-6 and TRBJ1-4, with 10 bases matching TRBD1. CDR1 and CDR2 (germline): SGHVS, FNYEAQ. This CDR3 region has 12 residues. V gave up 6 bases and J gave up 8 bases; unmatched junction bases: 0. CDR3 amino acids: CASRTGGEKLFF. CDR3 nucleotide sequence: TGTGCCAGCAGGACAGGGGGCGAAAAACTGTTTTTT.

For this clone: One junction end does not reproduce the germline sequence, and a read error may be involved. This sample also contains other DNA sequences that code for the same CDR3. CDR3 DNA sequence: TGTGCCAGCATCAAGCCCCCCGGGACAGTTCCCTATAATTCCCCCCTCCACTTT. As protein: CASIKPPGTVPYNSPLHF. The V and J genes are TRBV28 and TRBJ1-6; 7 bases are a match to TRBD1. The CDR3 covers 18 residues. Germline lookup yields CDR1 MDHEN and CDR2 SYDVKM.